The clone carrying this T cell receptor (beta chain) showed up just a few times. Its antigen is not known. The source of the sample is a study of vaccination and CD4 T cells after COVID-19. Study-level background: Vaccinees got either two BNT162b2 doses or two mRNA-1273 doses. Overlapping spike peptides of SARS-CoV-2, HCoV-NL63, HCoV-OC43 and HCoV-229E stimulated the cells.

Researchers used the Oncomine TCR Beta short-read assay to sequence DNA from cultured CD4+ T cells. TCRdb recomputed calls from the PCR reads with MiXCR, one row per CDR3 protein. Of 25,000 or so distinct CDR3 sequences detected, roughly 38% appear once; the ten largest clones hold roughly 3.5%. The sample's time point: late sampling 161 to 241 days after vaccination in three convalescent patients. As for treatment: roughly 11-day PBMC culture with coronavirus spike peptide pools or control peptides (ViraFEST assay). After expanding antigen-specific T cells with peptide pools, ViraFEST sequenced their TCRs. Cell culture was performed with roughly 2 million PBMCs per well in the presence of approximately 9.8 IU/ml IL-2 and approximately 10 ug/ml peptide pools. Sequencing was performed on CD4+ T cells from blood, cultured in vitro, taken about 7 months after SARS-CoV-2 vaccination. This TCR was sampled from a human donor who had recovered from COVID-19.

Here the CDR3 DNA reads TGTGCCACCAGCAGAGCTCTACTAGCGTTGAGCACAGATACGCAGTATTTT. This gives the protein CATSRALLALSTDTQYF. V is TRBV15 and J is TRBJ2-3; TRBD2 matches 7 bases. This CDR3 is built from 17 residues. Unmatched junction bases numbered 7, after V lost 1 base and J lost 0 bases. In germline, CDR1 is LNHNV, CDR2 YYDKDF (reference sequence).